Here is one TCR beta chain with its context. Libraries were prepared by immunoSEQ multiplex PCR; TCRdb keeps only in-frame clonotypes and omits some of them. The sample yields hundreds of thousands of clones, around 87% seen once. This sample is drawn from a study of shared T cell receptors in the human thymus. These data were likewise used in another study, on human thymus T cells. From that second work: Samples came from healthy Finnish infants during open corrective cardiac surgery. Gene usage for V and J segments appeared biased in thymic and blood repertoires.

The sample comprised thymocytes. The receptor's source is a boy under two years old with a congenital heart defect.

For the CDR3, the DNA is TGTGCCACCAGCGGCCGGGACAGGGTAGGAAACACCATATATTTT. Protein product: CATSGRDRVGNTIYF. The chain is built from TRBV15 and TRBJ1-3; 9 bases fit TRBD1. This CDR3 contains 15 residues. Germline values: CDR1 LNHNV, CDR2 YYDKDF (reference sequence). With 5 bases clipped from V and 4 bases from J, the junction kept 6 bases outside the gene matches. Variable domain in full (rest from reference TRBV15 and TRBJ1-3): DAMVIQNPRYQVTQFGKPVTLSCSQTLNHNVMYWYQQKSSQAPKLLFHYYDKDFNNEADTPDNFQSRRPNTSFCFLDIRSPGLGDTAMYLCATSGRDRVGNTIYFGEGSWLTVV.